This TCR beta chain was captured in a study of blood T cell repertoires in COVID-19. Whole-study context: Acute-phase and convalescent COVID-19 samples originated in the United States, Italy and Spain. From T cells, B-cell-depleted T cells, or PBMCs came the material, which was cDNA or gDNA.

Under the authors' procedure: How many nucleated cells were present was estimated from reference gene primer amplification. The data were produced by immunoSEQ multiplex PCR, yet TCRdb's version contains in-frame clones alone and is incomplete. The V and J calls and clone size were taken over from that table, and D and trimming were inferred from the DNA. The sample yields 110,000 or so clones, around nine tenths seen once. The CDR3 loop spans 13 amino acids. Germline CDR1 reads MNHEY; CDR2 reads SVGAGI. Trimming took 6 bases from V and 4 from J; bases not matched to a gene: 0. J is TRBJ2-4 and V is TRBV6-5; 10 nucleotides match TRBD1. The sequencing sample was made of peripheral blood. The sequence came from a woman in her 70s who had recovered from COVID-19. The CDR3 DNA follows: TGTGCCAGCAGGGGACAGGGGAAAAACATTCAGTACTTC. Protein: CASRGQGKNIQYF.